This T cell receptor (beta chain) derives from a study of CD8 T cells in Susac syndrome. CDR3 length: 11 amino acids. V lost 7 bases, J lost 6 bases, and 11 bases lay in between. Germline-derived CDR1 and CDR2 are SGHRS and YFSETQ. Random hexamers primed reverse transcription of about 0.45 to 1 ug RNA. From the immunoSEQ multiplex PCR reads, TCRdb called clonotypes with MiXCR, one entry per CDR3 protein. The sample has roughly 200,000 distinct CDR3 sequences, 90% to 96% seen once; the top ten hold approximately 0.088%. The V and J genes are TRBV5-1 and TRBJ2-7; D is undetermined. The sequenced sample consisted of CD4+ T cells from PBMCs. The sequence was collected from a human donor with multiple sclerosis. The CDR3 DNA sequence: TGCGCCAGCTCAGACCTACGCGAGCAGTACTTC. Protein product: CASSDLREQYF. Looking up the rest from reference TRBV5-1 and TRBJ2-7 gives the full variable domain: KAGVTQTPRYLIKTRGQQVTLSCSPISGHRSVSWYQQTPGQGLQFLFEYFSETQRNKGNFPGRFSGRQFSNSRSEMNVSTLELGDSALYLCASSDLREQYFGPGTRLTVT.